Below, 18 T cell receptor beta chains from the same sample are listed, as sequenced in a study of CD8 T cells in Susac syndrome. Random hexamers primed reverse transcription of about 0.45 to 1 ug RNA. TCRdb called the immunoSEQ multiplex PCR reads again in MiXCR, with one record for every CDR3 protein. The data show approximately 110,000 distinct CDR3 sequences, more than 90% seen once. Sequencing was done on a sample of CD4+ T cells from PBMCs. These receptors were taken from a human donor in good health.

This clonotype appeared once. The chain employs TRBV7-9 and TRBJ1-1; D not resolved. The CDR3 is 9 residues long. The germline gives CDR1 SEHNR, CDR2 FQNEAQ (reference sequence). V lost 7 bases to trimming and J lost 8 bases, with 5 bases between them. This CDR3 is CASTTEAFF. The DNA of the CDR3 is TGTGCCAGCACCACAGAAGCTTTCTTT.

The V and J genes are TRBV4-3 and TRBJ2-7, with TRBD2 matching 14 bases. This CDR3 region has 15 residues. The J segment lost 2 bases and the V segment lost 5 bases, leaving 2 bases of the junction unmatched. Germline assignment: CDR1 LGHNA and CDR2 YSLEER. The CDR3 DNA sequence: TGCGCCAGCAGCGGGGGACTAGCGGGGGCCTACGAGCAGTACTTC. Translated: CASSGGLAGAYEQYF.

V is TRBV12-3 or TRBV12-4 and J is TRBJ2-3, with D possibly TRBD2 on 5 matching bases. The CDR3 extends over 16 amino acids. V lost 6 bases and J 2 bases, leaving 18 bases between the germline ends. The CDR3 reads CASSSRTSGDTDTQYF. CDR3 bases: TGTGCCAGCAGCTCCCGAACCAGCGGCGACACAGATACGCAGTATTTT.

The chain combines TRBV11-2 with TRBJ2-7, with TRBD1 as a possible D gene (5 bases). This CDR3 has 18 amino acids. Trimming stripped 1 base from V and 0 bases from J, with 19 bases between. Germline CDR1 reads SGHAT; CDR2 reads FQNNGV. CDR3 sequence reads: CASSLASSQGVSSYEQYF. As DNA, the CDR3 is TGTGCCAGCAGCTTAGCTTCCTCGCAGGGCGTATCCTCCTACGAGCAGTACTTC.

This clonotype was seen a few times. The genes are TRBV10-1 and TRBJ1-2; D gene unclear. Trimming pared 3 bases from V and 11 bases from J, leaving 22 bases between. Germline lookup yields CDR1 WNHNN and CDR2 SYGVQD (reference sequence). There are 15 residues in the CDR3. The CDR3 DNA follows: TGCGCCAGCAGTGAACATCCTGAATCTCCTAAAGGGTACACCTTC. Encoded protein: CASSEHPESPKGYTF.

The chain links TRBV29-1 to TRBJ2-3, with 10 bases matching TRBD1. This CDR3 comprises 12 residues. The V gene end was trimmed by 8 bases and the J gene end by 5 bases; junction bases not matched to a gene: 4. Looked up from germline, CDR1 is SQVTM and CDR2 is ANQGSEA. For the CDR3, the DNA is TGCAGCCTAGGGACAGGGGAAGATACGCAGTATTTT. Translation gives CSLGTGEDTQYF.

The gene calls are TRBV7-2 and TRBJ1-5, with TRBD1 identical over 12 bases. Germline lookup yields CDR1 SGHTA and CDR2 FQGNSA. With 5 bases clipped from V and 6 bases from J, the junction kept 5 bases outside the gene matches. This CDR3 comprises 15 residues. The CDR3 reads CASSPGTGGFQPQHF. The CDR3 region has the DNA TGTGCCAGCAGCCCCGGGACAGGGGGCTTTCAGCCCCAGCATTTT.

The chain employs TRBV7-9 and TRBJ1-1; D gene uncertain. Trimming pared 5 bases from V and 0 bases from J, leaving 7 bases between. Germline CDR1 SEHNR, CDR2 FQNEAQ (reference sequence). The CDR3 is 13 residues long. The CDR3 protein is CASSAEMNTEAFF. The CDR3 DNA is TGTGCCAGCAGCGCTGAGATGAACACTGAAGCTTTCTTT. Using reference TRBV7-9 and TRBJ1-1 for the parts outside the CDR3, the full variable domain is DTGVSQNPRHKITKRGQNVTFRCDPISEHNRLYWYRQTLGQGPEFLTYFQNEAQLEKSRLLSDRFSAERPKGSFSTLEIQRTEQGDSAMYLCASSAEMNTEAFFGQGTRLTVV.

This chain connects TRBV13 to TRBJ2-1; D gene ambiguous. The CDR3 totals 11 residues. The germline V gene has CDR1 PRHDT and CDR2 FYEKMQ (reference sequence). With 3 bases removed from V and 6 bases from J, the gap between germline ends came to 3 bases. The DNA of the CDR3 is TGTGCCAGCAGCTTTCTCAATGAGCAGTTCTTC. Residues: CASSFLNEQFF.

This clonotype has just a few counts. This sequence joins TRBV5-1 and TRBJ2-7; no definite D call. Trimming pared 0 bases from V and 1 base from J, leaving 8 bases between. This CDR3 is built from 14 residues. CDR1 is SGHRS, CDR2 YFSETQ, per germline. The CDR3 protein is CASSLAGLSYEQYF. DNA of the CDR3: TGCGCCAGCAGCTTGGCCGGGCTTTCCTACGAGCAGTACTTC.

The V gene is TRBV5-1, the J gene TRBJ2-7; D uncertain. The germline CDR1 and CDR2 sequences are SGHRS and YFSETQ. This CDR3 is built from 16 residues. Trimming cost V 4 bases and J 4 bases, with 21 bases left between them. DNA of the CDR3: TGCGCCAGCAGCCCCGAGGAGTCCTCAGCCTTATACGAGCAGTACTTC. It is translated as CASSPEESSALYEQYF.

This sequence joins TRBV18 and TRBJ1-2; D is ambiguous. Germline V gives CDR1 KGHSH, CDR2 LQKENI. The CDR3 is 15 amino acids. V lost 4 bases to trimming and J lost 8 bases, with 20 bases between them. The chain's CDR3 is CASSQWAVISTGYTF. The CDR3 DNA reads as TGTGCCAGCTCACAATGGGCGGTGATTTCTACGGGCTACACCTTC.

The CDR3 DNA sequence: TGTGCCAGTAGTATGGGGCCCGGTAGCAATCAGCCCCAGCATTTT. Amino acids: CASSMGPGSNQPQHF. The J gene is TRBJ1-5, the V gene TRBV19; D is perhaps TRBD1 (5 bases). Trimming took off 3 bases at V and 0 bases at J, with 9 bases between the two ends. Per the germline V gene, CDR1 is LNHDA and CDR2 is SQIVND (reference sequence). CDR3 length: 15 amino acids.

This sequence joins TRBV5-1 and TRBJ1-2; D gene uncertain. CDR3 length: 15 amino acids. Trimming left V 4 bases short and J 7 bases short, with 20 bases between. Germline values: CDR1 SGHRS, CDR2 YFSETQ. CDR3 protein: CASSLEQTRVGGYTF. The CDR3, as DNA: TGCGCCAGCAGCCTGGAACAGACGAGGGTGGGTGGCTACACCTTC.

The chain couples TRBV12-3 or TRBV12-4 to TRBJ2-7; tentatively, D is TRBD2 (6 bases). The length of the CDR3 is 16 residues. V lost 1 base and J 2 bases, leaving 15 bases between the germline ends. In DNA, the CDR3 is TGTGCCAGCAGTTTAGGCCTAGCGCGACAAGCCTACGAGCAGTACTTC. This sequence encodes CASSLGLARQAYEQYF.

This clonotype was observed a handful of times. The DNA of the CDR3 is TGCGCCAGCAGCTTGCAGGCTCAAGAGACCCAGTACTTC. Protein sequence: CASSLQAQETQYF. V is TRBV5-1 and J is TRBJ2-5; D not resolved. Germline V gene sequence: CDR1 SGHRS, CDR2 YFSETQ. This CDR3 has 13 residues. Trimming removed 1 base at V and 2 bases at J, with 6 bases between.

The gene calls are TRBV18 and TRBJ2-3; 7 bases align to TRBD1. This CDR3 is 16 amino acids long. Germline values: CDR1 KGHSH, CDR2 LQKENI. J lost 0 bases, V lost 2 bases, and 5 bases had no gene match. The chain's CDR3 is CASSPGQATSTDTQYF. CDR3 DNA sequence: TGTGCCAGCTCACCAGGACAGGCGACTAGCACAGATACGCAGTATTTT.

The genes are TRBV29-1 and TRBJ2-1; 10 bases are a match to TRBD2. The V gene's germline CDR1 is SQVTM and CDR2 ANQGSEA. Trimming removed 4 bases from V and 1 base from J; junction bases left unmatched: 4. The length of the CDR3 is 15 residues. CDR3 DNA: TGCAGCGTTGCGGGACTAGCGCAATCCTACAATGAGCAGTTCTTC. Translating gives CSVAGLAQSYNEQFF.